This T cell receptor beta chain derives from a study of response to subunit inactivated influenza vaccine. Study observations and caveats: Only a handful of new T cells, the authors suggested, are recruited with each seasonal influenza vaccination.

There are many counts of this clonotype. Its matching antigen is unknown. TCRdb ran MiXCR on the RT-PCR reads and lists one entry per CDR3 protein. Here the sample spans just over 300,000 distinct CDR3 sequences, roughly 20% being singletons. The CDR3 loop spans 17 amino acids. Per the germline V gene, CDR1 is MNHNS and CDR2 is SASEGT. V was cut by 1 base and J by 0 bases, with 12 bases left in between. The sequence was obtained from a man aged 50-75 years who received an inactivated influenza vaccine. The rearrangement joins TRBV6-1 to TRBJ1-4, with a weak D call TRBD1 (5 bases). The sequencing here drew on PBMCs from blood, taken about 20 months after vaccination. CDR3 sequence (DNA): TGTGCCAGCAGTGAAGGGCAGGGCGCTGCAACTAATGAAAAACTGTTTTTT. It is translated as CASSEGQGAATNEKLFF.